The 8 T cell receptor beta chains below were found in one sample sequenced in a study of blood T cell repertoires in COVID-19. Assay: immunoSEQ multiplex PCR; the TCRdb copy retains only in-frame clones and omits some. The repertoire holds 200,000 to 300,000 clones, with 65% to 85% as singletons. The source material was peripheral blood. Receptors originate from a man aged 35 to 55 with acute or convalescent COVID-19.

V usage is TRBV7-2 and J usage is TRBJ1-2; weak D call: TRBD1 (6 bases). Germline CDR1 reads SGHTA; CDR2 reads FQGNSA. The length of the CDR3 is 15 residues. The V end was cut by 2 bases, the J end by 4 bases, with 14 bases between. The CDR3 DNA follows: TGTGCCAGCAGCTTATCGGGGGGGCGAAGCTATGGCTACACCTTC. This encodes CASSLSGGRSYGYTF.

The chain has TRBV9 and TRBJ1-1; possibly TRBD1 for D (5 bases). The CDR3 extends over 14 amino acids. V shed 0 bases and J shed 1 base, with 7 bases lying between them. Germline CDR1 reads SGDLS; CDR2 reads YYNGEE. DNA of the CDR3: TGTGCCAGCAGCGTAGGCGGGGCGAACACTGAAGCTTTCTTT. Amino acid sequence: CASSVGGANTEAFF.

V gene TRBV2 combines with J gene TRBJ2-7, with 14 bases matching TRBD2. The CDR3 runs to 16 residues. Trimming at V came to 10 bases and at J to 3 bases, leaving 11 bases not matched to a gene. Germline V gene data show CDR1 as SNHLY and CDR2 as FYNNEI. The CDR3 is CATQPGTSGRGYEQYF. The CDR3 DNA sequence: TGTGCCACCCAACCCGGGACTAGCGGGAGAGGCTACGAGCAGTACTTC. Together with reference TRBV2 and TRBJ2-7, the CDR3 gives the full variable domain: EPEVTQTPSHQVTQMGQEVILRCVPISNHLYFYWYRQILGQKVEFLVSFYNNEISEKSEIFDDQFSVERPDGSNFTLKIRSTKLEDSAMYFCATQPGTSGRGYEQYFGPGTRLTVT.

This rearrangement joins TRBV4-2 to TRBJ2-7, with 13 positions matching TRBD2. The CDR3 consists of 16 residues. The V segment lost 2 bases and the J segment 5 bases; nucleotides outside the gene matches: 6. In germline, CDR1 is LGHNA, CDR2 YNFKEQ. DNA for the CDR3: TGTGCCAGCAGCCAATACGGACTAGCGGGAGTCAACGAGCAGTACTTC. The encoded protein is CASSQYGLAGVNEQYF.

There are a few counts of this clone. The V gene is TRBV3-1 (or the pseudogene TRBV3-2), the J gene TRBJ1-1; D possibly corresponds to TRBD1 (5 bases). The germline V gene has CDR1 LGHDT and CDR2 YNNKEL (reference sequence). Trimming stripped 5 bases from V and 3 bases from J, with 13 bases between. The CDR3 is made up of 14 amino acids. This CDR3 is CASSSFGGDTEAFF. Here the CDR3 DNA reads TGTGCCAGCAGCTCGTTTGGGGGGGACACTGAAGCTTTCTTT.

V and J are TRBV11-2 and TRBJ1-1; TRBD1 matches 7 bases. The V segment lost 4 bases and the J segment 5 bases; nucleotides outside the gene matches: 10. This CDR3 region has 15 residues. Germline V CDR1 and CDR2: SGHAT, FQNNGV. CDR3 sequence reads: CASSSDRVSATEAFF. CDR3 DNA: TGTGCCAGCAGCTCAGACAGGGTCTCGGCGACTGAAGCTTTCTTT.

As concerns this clone: A read error may account for a junction end that differs from germline. This chain joins TRBV19 and TRBJ1-4; 12 nucleotides match TRBD1. Germline V CDR1 and CDR2: LNHDA, SQIVND (reference sequence). The CDR3 spans 12 residues. CDR3 amino acids: CASLGTGGPAVF. CDR3 coding DNA: TGTGCCAGCCTGGGGACAGGGGGCCCGGCGGTCTTT.

The gene calls are TRBV2 and TRBJ2-7, with D possibly TRBD2 on 5 matching bases. V was pared by 6 bases and J by 4 bases, with 10 bases between. The CDR3 is 12 amino acids. Germline loops: CDR1 SNHLY, CDR2 FYNNEI. CDR3 region: CASRGDMYEQYF. CDR3 in DNA: TGTGCCAGCAGGGGAGACATGTACGAGCAGTACTTC.